This passage covers 25 T cell receptor beta chains from one sample sequenced in a study of blood T cell repertoires in COVID-19. Measured with immunoSEQ multiplex PCR; TCRdb has only the in-frame clones, and not every one. The sample yields about 150,000 clones, roughly nine tenths seen once. Sequencing was done on a sample of peripheral blood. Receptors originate from a woman in her sixties or seventies with acute or convalescent COVID-19.

The chain recombines TRBV2 with TRBJ1-1, with D perhaps TRBD1 (6 bases). Trimming stripped 5 bases from V and 7 bases from J, with 11 bases between. Germline V lookup: CDR1 SNHLY, CDR2 FYNNEI. There are 12 residues in the CDR3. The CDR3 sequence: CASSRTGNEAFF. In DNA, the CDR3 is TGTGCCAGCAGTCGAACAGGGAATGAAGCTTTCTTT.

This rearrangement joins TRBV12-5 to TRBJ2-1; 9 positions match TRBD1. The CDR3 has 16 residues. Germline CDR1 LGHNT, CDR2 FRNRAP. V was pared by 7 bases and J by 7 bases, with 14 bases of the junction left unmatched. DNA for the CDR3: TGTGCTAGTGCCCCATCAACAGGGGGCAGAGTAAATGAGCAGTTCTTC. As protein: CASAPSTGGRVNEQFF.

V usage is TRBV11-2 and J usage is TRBJ1-1; D is uncertain. The V and J ends lost 5 bases and 6 bases respectively, with 16 bases between them. Germline V lookup: CDR1 SGHAT, CDR2 FQNNGV. The CDR3 runs to 14 residues. This CDR3 reads CASSPGLGGSEAFF. The CDR3 DNA reads TGTGCCAGCAGCCCAGGTCTTGGAGGTTCTGAAGCTTTCTTT.

The chain carries TRBV4-1 and TRBJ2-2; 7 positions agree with TRBD1. With V trimmed by 0 bases and J by 2 bases, 9 bases remained unmatched. The germline V gene has CDR1 MGHRA and CDR2 YSYEKL. This CDR3 spans 18 amino acids. The CDR3 region has the DNA TGCGCCAGCAGCCAAGAAGCCCCGACAGGGACCAACACCGGGGAGCTGTTTTTT. Amino acid sequence: CASSQEAPTGTNTGELFF.

The chain combines TRBV9 with TRBJ2-2, with 7 bases lining up with TRBD2. In germline, CDR1 is SGDLS, CDR2 YYNGEE. With 6 bases clipped from V and 5 bases from J, the junction kept 1 base outside the gene matches. The CDR3 is 12 residues long. The CDR3 nucleotides are TGTGCCAGCAAAGCGGGGACCGGGGAGCTGTTTTTT. This sequence encodes CASKAGTGELFF.

The genes are TRBV3-1 (or the pseudogene TRBV3-2) and TRBJ2-7; tentative D call: TRBD1 (6 bases). V was pared by 4 bases and J by 5 bases, with 15 bases between. Looked up from germline, CDR1 is LGHDT and CDR2 is YNNKEL (reference sequence). This CDR3 has 14 residues. CDR3 region: CASSPGTYLNEQYF. The CDR3 DNA sequence: TGTGCCAGCAGCCCTGGGACATACTTGAACGAGCAGTACTTC.

The chain carries TRBV18 and TRBJ1-4; 7 nucleotides match TRBD1. V lost 6 bases and J lost 7; bases outside the gene matches: 11. The CDR3 is 15 residues long. Germline loops: CDR1 KGHSH, CDR2 LQKENI. DNA of the CDR3: TGTGCCAGCTCCCCCGAGACAGGGTTTTTTGAAAAACTGTTTTTT. It yields the protein CASSPETGFFEKLFF.

This clone was picked up many times. The CDR3 DNA sequence: TGTGCCAGCAGGGGGACAGGGGGCGGAAACTACGAGCAGTACTTC. It is translated as CASRGTGGGNYEQYF. This chain joins TRBV6-5 and TRBJ2-7; 12 bases map to TRBD1. Germline V gene data show CDR1 as MNHEY and CDR2 as SVGAGI. Trimming at V came to 6 bases and at J to 3 bases, leaving 6 bases not matched to a gene. This CDR3 has 15 amino acids.

The chain combines TRBV21-1 with TRBJ1-3. TRBV21-1 is a pseudogene segment. The CDR3 runs to 18 residues. The CDR3 protein is CASSKVVTLSVSGNTIYF. The CDR3 DNA is TGTGCCAGCAGCAAAGTTGTGACTCTTTCTGTCTCTGGAAACACCATATATTTT.

This chain uses TRBV11-2 with TRBJ2-5, with 10 nucleotides matching TRBD1. The CDR3 spans 16 residues. Germline V lookup: CDR1 SGHAT, CDR2 FQNNGV. With V trimmed by 1 base and J by 1 base, 3 bases remained unmatched. The CDR3 reads CASSLVGTGVQETQYF. CDR3 in DNA: TGTGCCAGCAGCTTAGTTGGGACAGGGGTCCAAGAGACCCAGTACTTC.

The V gene is TRBV10-1, the J gene TRBJ1-3; 9 bases match TRBD1. Germline assignment: CDR1 WNHNN and CDR2 SYGVQD (reference sequence). With 6 bases clipped from V and 2 bases from J, the junction kept 5 bases outside the gene matches. The CDR3 contains 15 residues. CDR3 bases: TGCGCCAGCAGAACAGGGGGCGCCGCTGGAAACACCATATATTTT. This encodes CASRTGGAAGNTIYF.

V is TRBV11-2 and J is TRBJ1-1; D gene unclear. Germline assignment: CDR1 SGHAT and CDR2 FQNNGV. This CDR3 is 13 amino acids long. V lost 1 base to trimming and J lost 4 bases, with 7 bases between them. This CDR3 reads CASSLGVGTEAFF. In DNA form, the CDR3 reads TGTGCCAGCAGCTTAGGAGTTGGCACTGAAGCTTTCTTT.

The chain links TRBV10-2 to TRBJ1-5, with 8 bases that match TRBD1. Trimming cost V 7 bases and J 1 base; bases outside gene matches: 3. This CDR3 comprises 14 residues. Germline assignment: CDR1 WSHSY and CDR2 SAAADI. The CDR3 DNA sequence: TGCGCCAGCAAACAGGGGGACAGCAATCAGCCCCAGCATTTT. Encoded protein: CASKQGDSNQPQHF.

V and J are TRBV19 and TRBJ1-6, with TRBD1 matching over 8 bases. The ends lost 5 bases at V and 5 bases at J; junction bases unmatched: 5. The CDR3 has 15 amino acids. CDR1 and CDR2 (germline): LNHDA, SQIVND (reference sequence). CDR3 residues: CASSARDRNNSPLHF. The CDR3 coding sequence is TGTGCCAGTAGTGCTCGGGACAGGAATAATTCACCCCTCCACTTT. The full variable domain, in which reference TRBV19 and TRBJ1-6 provide the parts outside the CDR3, is DGGITQSPKYLFRKEGQNVTLSCEQNLNHDAMYWYRQDPGQGLRLIYYSQIVNDFQKGDIAEGYSVSREKKESFPLTVTSAQKNPTAFYLCASSARDRNNSPLHFGNGTRLTVT.

The chain links TRBV25-1 to TRBJ1-2; D is uncertain. V was pared by 1 base and J by 2 bases, with 8 bases between. This CDR3 has 14 amino acids. From germline, CDR1 is MGHDK and CDR2 SYGVNS. The CDR3 nucleotides are TGTGCCAGCAGTGAATCGGGAGAAAACTATGGCTACACCTTC. This codes for CASSESGENYGYTF.

This clone was counted a single time. The chain couples TRBV7-8 to TRBJ1-1; D ambiguous. This CDR3 spans 12 amino acids. Germline CDR1 is SGHVS and CDR2 is FQNEAQ. V lost 2 bases, J lost 6 bases, and 7 bases lay in between. CDR3: CASSLRGSEAFF. In DNA, the CDR3 is TGTGCCAGCAGCTTACGGGGTTCTGAAGCTTTCTTT.

This rearrangement joins TRBV19 to TRBJ1-2, with TRBD1 matching 8 bases. Looked up from germline, CDR1 is LNHDA and CDR2 is SQIVND (reference sequence). This CDR3 is 15 amino acids long. Trimming took 1 base from V and 4 from J; bases not matched to a gene: 5. CDR3 protein: CASSIVGTGGYGYTF. Here the CDR3 DNA reads TGTGCCAGTAGTATAGTGGGGACAGGCGGCTATGGCTACACCTTC. Using reference TRBV19 and TRBJ1-2 for the parts outside the CDR3, the full variable domain is DGGITQSPKYLFRKEGQNVTLSCEQNLNHDAMYWYRQDPGQGLRLIYYSQIVNDFQKGDIAEGYSVSREKKESFPLTVTSAQKNPTAFYLCASSIVGTGGYGYTFGSGTRLTVV.

The J gene is TRBJ1-4, the V gene TRBV6-4; TRBD1 agrees at 7 bases. After removal of 8 bases from V and 5 bases from J, the junction contained 5 bases not matched to a gene. The CDR3 contains 13 residues. CDR1 is MRHNA and CDR2 is SNTAGT in the germline V gene. The CDR3 loop reads CASRDSSNEKLFF. DNA for the CDR3: TGTGCCAGCCGGGACAGCTCGAATGAAAAACTGTTTTTT.

The chain combines TRBV30 with TRBJ1-2; 10 bases agree with TRBD1. CDR3 length: 13 amino acids. Germline loops: CDR1 GTSNPN, CDR2 SVGIG (reference sequence). V lost 4 bases, J lost 11 bases, and 10 bases stayed unmatched. CDR3 nucleotide sequence: TGTGCCTGGACCAAGGGACAGGGGCTTGGGTACACCTTC. Translated, it gives CAWTKGQGLGYTF.

The chain has TRBV5-8 and TRBJ1-6, with D hard to call. This CDR3 is built from 15 residues. The V and J ends lost 0 bases and 7 bases respectively, with 11 bases between them. The germline gives CDR1 SGHTS, CDR2 YDEGEE. The CDR3 coding sequence is TGTGCCAGCAGCTTGGTGGCGGGCCGGAATTCACCCCTCCACTTT. It encodes CASSLVAGRNSPLHF.

The sample holds one count of this clone. The chain couples TRBV29-1 to TRBJ2-2; a possible D gene is TRBD2 (6 bases). The CDR3 totals 15 residues. CDR1 SQVTM and CDR2 ANQGSEA come from the germline V gene. The V and J ends lost 1 base and 4 bases respectively, with 13 bases between them. The CDR3, as DNA: TGCAGCGTTGAAGGGATGGGAGGAGGCACCGGGGAGCTGTTTTTT. It translates to CSVEGMGGGTGELFF.

The V call is TRBV9, the J call TRBJ2-3; weak D call: TRBD2 (7 bases). The CDR3 contains 15 residues. Germline V gene sequence: CDR1 SGDLS, CDR2 YYNGEE. The V and J ends lost 0 bases and 2 bases respectively, with 10 bases between them. DNA for the CDR3: TGTGCCAGCAGCGTAGTGGGGGGGGCCACAGATACGCAGTATTTT. This encodes CASSVVGGATDTQYF. The variable domain in full, completed from reference TRBV9 and TRBJ2-3, reads DSGVTQTPKHLITATGQRVTLRCSPRSGDLSVYWYQQSLDQGLQFLIQYYNGEERAKGNILERFSAQQFPDLHSELNLSSLELGDSALYFCASSVVGGATDTQYFGPGTRLTVL.

The gene calls are TRBV15 and TRBJ1-4; the D gene is possibly TRBD1 (5 bases). CDR3 length equals 16 residues. Trimming removed 0 bases from V and 4 bases from J, with 12 bases in between. CDR1 and CDR2 (germline): LNHNV, YYDKDF (reference sequence). The CDR3 DNA follows: TGTGCCACCAGCAGAGATGCGGGGCTAGGTAATGAAAAACTGTTTTTT. This gives the protein CATSRDAGLGNEKLFF.

The J gene is TRBJ2-1, the V gene TRBV10-3, with TRBD1 matching over 11 bases. This CDR3 has 14 residues. The germline CDR1 and CDR2 sequences are ENHRY and SYGVKD. V gave up 5 bases and J gave up 8 bases; unmatched junction bases: 5. The CDR3 sequence is CAISWTGGLDEQFF. Written as DNA, the CDR3 is TGTGCCATCAGTTGGACAGGGGGCCTCGATGAGCAGTTCTTC.

The chain carries TRBV27 and TRBJ1-1; D ambiguous. Per the germline V gene, CDR1 is MNHEY and CDR2 is SMNVEV (reference sequence). This CDR3 spans 13 amino acids. Trimming took 1 base from V and 6 from J, leaving 9 bases between them. The CDR3 nucleotides read TGTGCCAGCAGTTTATACTCCGGGGCTGAAGCTTTCTTT. This encodes CASSLYSGAEAFF.